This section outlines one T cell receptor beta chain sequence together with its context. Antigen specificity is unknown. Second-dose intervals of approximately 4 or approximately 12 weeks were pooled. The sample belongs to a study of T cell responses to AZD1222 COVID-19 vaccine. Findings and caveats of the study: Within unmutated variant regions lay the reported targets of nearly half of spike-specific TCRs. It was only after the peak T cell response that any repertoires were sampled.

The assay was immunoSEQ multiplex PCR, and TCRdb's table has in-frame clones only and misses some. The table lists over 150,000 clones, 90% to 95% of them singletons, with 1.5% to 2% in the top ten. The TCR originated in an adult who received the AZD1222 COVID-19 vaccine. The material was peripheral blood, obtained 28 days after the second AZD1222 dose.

Written as DNA, the CDR3 is TGCGCCAGCAGCGCACGACAGGGGTCTCTTGGAAACACCATATATTTT. This sequence encodes CASSARQGSLGNTIYF. This chain connects TRBV5-1 to TRBJ1-3; the match to TRBD1 covers 8 bases. This CDR3 has 16 residues. After removal of 4 bases from V and 3 bases from J, the junction contained 9 bases not matched to a gene. CDR1 and CDR2 (germline): SGHRS, YFSETQ.